These 28 T cell receptor beta chains were sequenced from one sample in a study of cytomegalovirus exposure and HLA in healthy donors. PCR was performed using 60 Vbeta and 13 Jbeta primers. Method: immunoSEQ multiplex PCR; TCRdb's copy keeps in-frame clones and lacks some. Of around 67,000 clones listed, more than 75% are singletons. Sample: PBMCs. Every receptor here comes from a man aged 18 to 29 in good health and CMV-seropositive.

This sequence joins TRBV19 and TRBJ1-6, with TRBD1 as a possible D gene (6 bases). From germline, CDR1 is LNHDA and CDR2 SQIVND (reference sequence). The CDR3 covers 14 residues. Deletions cut 6 bases from V and 9 bases from J, with 15 bases between. CDR3 loop: CASSGGGRGSPLHF. Here the CDR3 DNA reads TGTGCCAGTAGCGGCGGGGGGCGCGGTTCACCCCTCCACTTT. The full variable domain, rest sourced from reference TRBV19 and TRBJ1-6, is DGGITQSPKYLFRKEGQNVTLSCEQNLNHDAMYWYRQDPGQGLRLIYYSQIVNDFQKGDIAEGYSVSREKKESFPLTVTSAQKNPTAFYLCASSGGGRGSPLHFGNGTRLTVT.

V and J are TRBV7-2 and TRBJ1-2; D is uncertain. CDR1 is SGHTA and CDR2 is FQGNSA in the germline V gene. V was shortened by 0 bases and J by 1 base, with 6 bases between the two germline ends. The CDR3 is made up of 14 amino acids. CDR3 sequence reads: CASSLAGLNYGYTF. The CDR3 region has the DNA TGTGCCAGCAGCTTAGCAGGACTTAACTATGGCTACACCTTC.

The CDR3 region is CASSPGQNTGELFF. DNA for the CDR3: TGTGCCAGCAGCCCGGGACAGAACACCGGGGAGCTGTTTTTT. The V call is TRBV7-9, the J call TRBJ2-2; D perhaps matches TRBD1 (6 bases). The CDR3 loop spans 14 amino acids. Trimming pared 5 bases from V and 1 base from J, leaving 8 bases between. Germline V gene sequence: CDR1 SEHNR, CDR2 FQNEAQ (reference sequence).

This clone has just one count. This chain uses TRBV10-1 with TRBJ2-7; 11 bases line up with TRBD2. This CDR3 is 14 amino acids long. Germline CDR1 and CDR2: WNHNN and SYGVQD (reference sequence). J was trimmed by 3 bases and V by 2 bases; bases with no gene match: 0. The CDR3 sequence: CASSETSGSYEQYF. CDR3 nucleotide sequence: TGCGCCAGCAGTGAGACTAGCGGGAGCTACGAGCAGTACTTC.

This clone was observed a single time. The J gene is TRBJ2-3, the V gene TRBV5-1, with 12 bases that match TRBD2. CDR3 size: 14 residues. V gave up 9 bases and J gave up 6 bases; unmatched junction bases: 8. Germline CDR1 and CDR2: SGHRS and YFSETQ. CDR3 protein: CATSSGRAFDTQYF. The CDR3 DNA is TGCGCCACCTCTAGCGGGAGGGCCTTCGATACGCAGTATTTT.

This clone was seen a handful of times. The V call is TRBV2, the J call TRBJ2-7; 12 bases are a match to TRBD2. CDR3 size: 15 residues. The junction had 11 bases not matched to a gene; V was cut back by 5 bases and J by 9 bases. Germline lookup yields CDR1 SNHLY and CDR2 FYNNEI. The CDR3 sequence is CASSWGLAGSSLQYF. CDR3 coding DNA: TGTGCCAGCAGTTGGGGACTAGCGGGCTCCAGTTTGCAGTACTTC.

This chain joins TRBV6-1 and TRBJ1-2; TRBD1 matches 8 bases. This CDR3 comprises 15 residues. CDR1 is MNHNS, CDR2 SASEGT, per germline. V dropped 10 bases and J dropped 1; count of bases not matched to a gene: 11. This chain's CDR3 is CANSGQGPNNYGYTF. The CDR3 nucleotides read TGTGCCAACTCCGGACAGGGCCCAAATAACTATGGCTACACCTTC.

This sequence joins TRBV7-2 and TRBJ2-7, with 8 bases lining up with TRBD2. Looked up from germline, CDR1 is SGHTA and CDR2 is FQGNSA. The CDR3 runs to 14 residues. The V segment lost 1 base and the J segment 2 bases; nucleotides outside the gene matches: 1. Here the CDR3 reads CASSLVGGAYEQYF. The CDR3 bases are TGTGCCAGCAGCTTAGTCGGGGGGGCCTACGAGCAGTACTTC.

This chain joins TRBV6-7 and TRBJ2-2; perhaps TRBD2 as D (5 bases). TRBV6-7 is recorded as an ORF, its role being uncertain. V lost 0 bases and J 6 bases, leaving 14 bases between the germline ends. The CDR3 spans 16 residues. Here the CDR3 reads CASSYSTSGIAGELFF. The DNA for the CDR3 is TGTGCCAGCAGTTACTCGACCTCGGGGATAGCCGGGGAGCTGTTTTTT.

A note on this clone: This sample also contains other DNA sequences that code for the same CDR3. V and J are TRBV30 and TRBJ1-1; 7 nucleotides line up with TRBD1. The J segment lost 2 bases and the V segment lost 5 bases, leaving 2 bases of the junction unmatched. This CDR3 region has 12 residues. Germline lookup yields CDR1 GTSNPN and CDR2 SVGIG (reference sequence). CDR3 residues: CAWDRANTEAFF. The CDR3 coding sequence is TGTGCCTGGGACAGGGCTAACACTGAAGCTTTCTTT.

This clone was observed a single time. The gene calls are TRBV29-1 and TRBJ2-7, with D perhaps TRBD2 (5 bases). V lost 2 bases and J lost 5, with 13 bases in between. The germline V gene encodes CDR1 SQVTM and CDR2 ANQGSEA. This CDR3 is 13 amino acids long. CDR3 in amino acids: CSVELGLGNEQYF. The CDR3 nucleotides read TGCAGCGTTGAACTAGGACTCGGGAACGAGCAGTACTTC.

The rearrangement links TRBV28 to TRBJ1-6; no reliable D call. Per germline, CDR1 MDHEN and CDR2 SYDVKM. The CDR3 has 14 residues. V lost 5 bases and J lost 10, with 15 bases in between. The CDR3 loop is CASSPPEEESPLHF. CDR3 nucleotide sequence: TGTGCCAGCAGTCCCCCGGAGGAGGAGTCACCCCTCCACTTT.

The chain joins TRBV28 to TRBJ1-1; D gene ambiguous. There are 14 residues in the CDR3. Germline loops: CDR1 MDHEN, CDR2 SYDVKM. The V end lost 8 bases, the J end lost 4 bases, and 17 bases lay between the germline ends. In nucleotides, the CDR3 is TGTGCCAGCCTCGAGCGGGAATGGACCACTGAAGCTTTCTTT. Protein product: CASLEREWTTEAFF.

The chain recombines TRBV29-1 with TRBJ1-1, with 7 bases fitting TRBD1. This CDR3 spans 15 amino acids. Germline CDR1 is SQVTM and CDR2 is ANQGSEA. J lost 0 bases, V lost 6 bases, and 10 bases had no gene match. This chain's CDR3 is CSVLVSGTVNTEAFF. Written as DNA, the CDR3 is TGCAGCGTCCTCGTTTCCGGGACAGTGAACACTGAAGCTTTCTTT.

The chain couples TRBV19 to TRBJ2-6; 8 bases align to TRBD1. Germline CDR1 reads LNHDA; CDR2 reads SQIVND (reference sequence). CDR3 size: 14 residues. Losses at the gene ends were 8 bases for V and 3 bases for J; bases not matched to a gene: 3. The CDR3 nucleotides read TGTGCCAGTCGGACAGGGAGTGGGGCCAACGTCCTGACTTTC. Translating it yields CASRTGSGANVLTF.

The V and J genes are TRBV5-5 and TRBJ1-2, with D unclear. CDR1 is SGHKS, CDR2 YYEKEE, per germline (reference sequence). This CDR3 contains 12 residues. V was pared by 3 bases and J by 8 bases, with 11 bases between. The DNA of the CDR3 is TGTGCCAGCAGCTGGGGAGGGTTCGGCTACACCTTC. Protein sequence: CASSWGGFGYTF. The full variable domain, its missing parts supplied by reference TRBV5-5 and TRBJ1-2, is DAGVTQSPTHLIKTRGQQVTLRCSPISGHKSVSWYQQVLGQGPQFIFQYYEKEERGRGNFPDRFSARQFPNYSSELNVNALLLGDSALYLCASSWGGFGYTFGSGTRLTVV.

This rearrangement joins TRBV6-5 to TRBJ1-1; a possible D gene is TRBD1 (6 bases). Germline V gene data show CDR1 as MNHEY and CDR2 as SVGAGI. The CDR3 is made up of 13 amino acids. V lost 5 bases and J lost 5, with 12 bases in between. The CDR3 spells CASSGQRSTEAFF. CDR3 DNA sequence: TGTGCCAGCAGTGGACAGAGATCGACTGAAGCTTTCTTT.

This clone occurred once. This sequence joins TRBV29-1 and TRBJ1-5; 9 bases fit TRBD1. The CDR3 contains 14 residues. V shed 4 bases, J shed 4 bases, and the junction held 5 bases outside the gene matches. The germline CDR1 and CDR2 sequences are SQVTM and ANQGSEA. The CDR3 loop is CSVAGQGGNQPQHF. For the CDR3, the DNA is TGCAGCGTTGCGGGACAGGGTGGGAATCAGCCCCAGCATTTT.

This clone is labeled large. The same CDR3 can be traced to other DNA sequences in this sample. This rearrangement joins TRBV7-3 to TRBJ1-6; TRBD1 matches at 7 bases. J lost 6 bases, V lost 7 bases, and 9 bases had no gene match. There are 15 residues in the CDR3. Germline-derived CDR1 and CDR2 are SGHTA and FQGTGA. The CDR3 DNA sequence: TGTGCCAGCACCACCCGGGACAGCCGTAATTCACCCCTCCACTTT. Translation: CASTTRDSRNSPLHF.

The rearrangement uses TRBV19 and TRBJ1-1; 7 bases align to TRBD1. CDR3 length: 13 residues. Germline CDR1 and CDR2: LNHDA and SQIVND (reference sequence). Trimming cost V 4 bases and J 6 bases; bases outside gene matches: 5. The CDR3 bases are TGTGCCAGTAGTAGCAGGGGGTCCCCTGAAGCTTTCTTT. Translated: CASSSRGSPEAFF.

V and J are TRBV10-1 and TRBJ2-1; possible D gene TRBD2, 6 bases. Trimming took 5 bases from V and 8 from J, leaving 16 bases between them. Germline V gene data show CDR1 as WNHNN and CDR2 as SYGVQD (reference sequence). The CDR3 contains 14 residues. The CDR3 is CASSTGTAWDEQFF. The CDR3 DNA sequence: TGCGCCAGCAGTACCGGGACTGCGTGGGATGAGCAGTTCTTC.

V usage is TRBV6-1 and J usage is TRBJ2-5; 10 bases are shared with TRBD2. Trimming at V came to 0 bases and at J to 4 bases, leaving 5 bases not matched to a gene. CDR1 and CDR2 from the germline V gene are MNHNS and SASEGT. The CDR3 runs 16 residues. The CDR3 reads CASSEADSGRIETQYF. The DNA for the CDR3 is TGTGCCAGCAGTGAAGCCGATAGCGGGAGGATAGAGACCCAGTACTTC.

This chain joins TRBV27 and TRBJ1-1; D is perhaps TRBD1 (6 bases). The CDR3 runs 13 residues. V was clipped by 2 bases and J by 5 bases, with 9 bases between them. CDR1 is MNHEY, CDR2 SMNVEV, per germline (reference sequence). For the CDR3, the DNA is TGTGCCAGCAGTTTAATAGGGGGAACTGAAGCTTTCTTT. Encoded protein: CASSLIGGTEAFF.

This rearrangement joins TRBV10-3 to TRBJ2-5, with 8 bases lining up with TRBD2. Trimming at V came to 6 bases and at J to 3 bases, leaving 3 bases not matched to a gene. This CDR3 has 13 amino acids. Germline CDR1 reads ENHRY; CDR2 reads SYGVKD. The CDR3 bases are TGTGCCATCAGCCCGGGACTAGAAGAGACCCAGTACTTC. Translating gives CAISPGLEETQYF.

The CDR3 spells CASSLSGVGTEAFF. The CDR3 nucleotides read TGCGCCAGCAGCTTATCAGGGGTGGGGACTGAAGCTTTCTTT. The rearrangement links TRBV10-2 to TRBJ1-1; tentative D call: TRBD1 (6 bases). V was pared by 6 bases and J by 5 bases, with 16 bases between. The CDR3 has 14 amino acids. The germline gives CDR1 WSHSY, CDR2 SAAADI.

The chain recombines TRBV25-1 with TRBJ2-7; TRBD1 aligns across 7 bases. This CDR3 has 15 residues. In germline, CDR1 is MGHDK, CDR2 SYGVNS. V lost 4 bases to trimming and J lost 7 bases; unmatched junction nucleotides: 13. CDR3 loop: CASSGDRSLRWEQYF. CDR3 nucleotides: TGTGCCAGCAGTGGGGACAGATCCTTGAGGTGGGAGCAGTACTTC.

V and J are TRBV6-5 and TRBJ2-4, with 7 bases fitting TRBD2. The CDR3 covers 12 residues. The trim removed 8 bases at V and 8 bases at J, leaving 6 bases unmatched. Germline CDR1 MNHEY, CDR2 SVGAGI. DNA of the CDR3: TGTGCCAGCGGGGAGGGGAGAGACATTCAGTACTTC. This sequence encodes CASGEGRDIQYF.

In DNA, the CDR3 is TGTGCCAGCAGTTACTTTCGTCAGGGTTACGAGCAGTACTTC. Protein product: CASSYFRQGYEQYF. The rearrangement links TRBV6-5 to TRBJ2-7; TRBD1 is a possible D gene (5 bases). Germline V lookup: CDR1 MNHEY, CDR2 SVGAGI. This CDR3 comprises 14 residues. V was shortened by 1 base and J by 4 bases, with 11 bases between the two germline ends.